Reported below is one T cell receptor beta chain. This entry is derived from a study of shared clonotypes between healthy human individuals. Study in general: CD4 naive and CD4 memory each took three plates per donor, while CD8 naive took two and CD8 memory one.

Libraries were prepared by immunoSEQ multiplex PCR; TCRdb keeps only in-frame clonotypes and omits some of them. There are hundreds of thousands of clones in the sample; 96% occur only once, and 0.05% to 0.07% lies in the top ten. The CDR3 consists of 15 residues. Between the trimmed V and J ends, which lost 4 bases and 13 bases, there was a span of 20 bases. Germline V lookup: CDR1 MGHDK, CDR2 SYGVNS. The sample was naive CD4+ T cells sorted from blood. Subset indicated: CD45RA+ positively selected. The sequence derives from a woman aged 30 to 39 in good health. The V call is TRBV25-1, the J call TRBJ1-6; D is ambiguous. CDR3 nucleotide sequence: TGTGCCAGCAGTGTATCCGGTTTCCACTGGAGCCCCCTCCACTTT. Translated, it gives CASSVSGFHWSPLHF.